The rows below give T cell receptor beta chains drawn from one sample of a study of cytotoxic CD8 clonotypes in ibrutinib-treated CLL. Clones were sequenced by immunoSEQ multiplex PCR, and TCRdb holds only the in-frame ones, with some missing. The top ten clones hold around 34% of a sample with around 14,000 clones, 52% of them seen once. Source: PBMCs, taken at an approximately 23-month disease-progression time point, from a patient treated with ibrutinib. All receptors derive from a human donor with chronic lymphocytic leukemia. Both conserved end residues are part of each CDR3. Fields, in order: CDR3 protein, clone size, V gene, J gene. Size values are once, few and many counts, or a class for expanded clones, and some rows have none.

cdr3_aa: CASRAVGRNTEAFF
clone_size: .
v_call: TRBV5-1
j_call: TRBJ1-1

cdr3_aa: CAWSALSGSTEAFF
clone_size: .
v_call: TRBV30
j_call: TRBJ1-1

cdr3_aa: CASSLPQGPYNEQFF
clone_size: .
v_call: TRBV5-6
j_call: TRBJ2-1

cdr3_aa: CASTDLRGADTQYF
clone_size: .
v_call: TRBV2
j_call: TRBJ2-3

cdr3_aa: CATSDRDRYTGELFF
clone_size: few
v_call: TRBV15
j_call: TRBJ2-2

cdr3_aa: CASSLGRRTVISGANVLTF
clone_size: few
v_call: TRBV7-9
j_call: TRBJ2-6

cdr3_aa: CASSLRDRVTDTQYF
clone_size: .
v_call: TRBV5-6
j_call: TRBJ2-3

cdr3_aa: CASSDTDMNTEAFF
clone_size: .
v_call: TRBV6-4
j_call: TRBJ1-1

cdr3_aa: CSVELWGSTF
clone_size: .
v_call: TRBV29-1
j_call: TRBJ1-2

cdr3_aa: CASSLARARGEKLFF
clone_size: .
v_call: TRBV5-1
j_call: TRBJ1-4

cdr3_aa: CSVQSIRRGREKLFF
clone_size: .
v_call: TRBV29-1
j_call: TRBJ1-4

cdr3_aa: CASAGGMSNQPQHF
clone_size: .
v_call: TRBV6-1
j_call: TRBJ1-5

cdr3_aa: CASSHPEGWTEAFF
clone_size: large
v_call: TRBV4-2
j_call: TRBJ1-1

cdr3_aa: CASSSLTGTGANVLTF
clone_size: .
v_call: TRBV19
j_call: TRBJ2-6

cdr3_aa: CASSPRLLEPQHF
clone_size: .
v_call: TRBV27
j_call: TRBJ1-5

cdr3_aa: CASSSGTATNTGELFF
clone_size: .
v_call: TRBV5-4
j_call: TRBJ2-2

cdr3_aa: CASSIRVSGVGANVLTF
clone_size: .
v_call: TRBV19
j_call: TRBJ2-6

cdr3_aa: CASSVSYEQYF
clone_size: few
v_call: TRBV2
j_call: TRBJ2-7

cdr3_aa: CASSPNMNTEAFF
clone_size: .
v_call: TRBV14
j_call: TRBJ1-1

cdr3_aa: CAHRYNSPLHF
clone_size: .
v_call: TRBV19
j_call: TRBJ1-6

cdr3_aa: CASSFQGSTDTQYF
clone_size: once
v_call: TRBV28
j_call: TRBJ2-3

cdr3_aa: CASSLAGGPPGTDTQYF
clone_size: .
v_call: TRBV7-8
j_call: TRBJ2-3

cdr3_aa: CASSQDLSYTGELFF
clone_size: .
v_call: TRBV4-2
j_call: TRBJ2-2